These 26 T cell receptor beta chains were all obtained from the same sample, sequenced in a study of shared clonotypes between healthy human individuals. The method was immunoSEQ multiplex PCR; TCRdb's version includes in-frame clones alone and lacks a portion of them. The data show 2 million to 2.5 million clones, around 90% seen once. What was sequenced was naive CD4+ T cells from PBMCs. Regarding subset: CD45RA+ positively selected. Receptors were obtained from a man between 18 and 35 years old in good health. Some clones in this sample may be carry-over from other donors' samples.

The chain recombines TRBV28 with TRBJ1-2; 7 nucleotides align to TRBD1. The CDR3 extends over 16 amino acids. V was pared by 6 bases and J by 0 bases, with 10 bases of the junction left unmatched. Germline lookup yields CDR1 MDHEN and CDR2 SYDVKM. CDR3 sequence (DNA): TGTGCCAGCAGCACCCCCGGGACAGTCGCTAACTATGGCTACACCTTC. Translation gives CASSTPGTVANYGYTF.

The chain joins TRBV7-2 to TRBJ1-2, with D unclear. The CDR3 spans 13 residues. Germline V CDR1 and CDR2: SGHTA, FQGNSA. The V gene lost 2 bases and the J gene lost 5 bases, with 9 bases spanning the gap. The DNA of the CDR3 is TGTGCCAGCAGCTTACGGCCACATTATGGCTACACCTTC. Encoded protein: CASSLRPHYGYTF.

The rearrangement joins TRBV28 to TRBJ2-1, with 9 bases fitting TRBD1. J lost 7 bases, V lost 5 bases, and 6 bases had no gene match. The CDR3 runs 14 residues. Germline V CDR1 and CDR2: MDHEN, SYDVKM. The CDR3 coding sequence is TGTGCCAGCAGTAGAACAGGGGGCGGGAATGAGCAGTTCTTC. Its protein product is CASSRTGGGNEQFF.

The chain couples TRBV28 to TRBJ2-2; TRBD1 aligns across 8 bases. V dropped 10 bases and J dropped 7; count of bases not matched to a gene: 14. The germline V gene has CDR1 MDHEN and CDR2 SYDVKM. The CDR3 covers 15 residues. The CDR3 loop is CATSPGRGRVGELFF. The CDR3 DNA reads as TGTGCCACCTCGCCGGGCAGGGGGCGGGTCGGGGAGCTGTTTTTT.

This clone was picked up one time. The chain carries TRBV7-9 and TRBJ2-7; the D gene is possibly TRBD2 (6 bases). Germline assignment: CDR1 SEHNR and CDR2 FQNEAQ (reference sequence). The V gene lost 4 bases and the J gene lost 3 bases, with 10 bases spanning the gap. The CDR3 has 13 residues. CDR3 DNA: TGTGCCAGCAGCTCCGGGAGTGGCTACGAGCAGTACTTC. Amino acid sequence: CASSSGSGYEQYF.

The chain recombines TRBV7-3 with TRBJ2-3; the D gene is possibly TRBD2 (6 bases). The CDR3 has 14 amino acids. In germline, CDR1 is SGHTA, CDR2 FQGTGA. The V end lost 3 bases, the J end lost 2 bases, and 9 bases lay between the germline ends. The CDR3: CASSFSGPTDTQYF. The CDR3 bases are TGTGCCAGCAGCTTTAGCGGACCCACAGATACGCAGTATTTT.

The chain has TRBV21-1 and TRBJ2-7. TRBV21-1 is a pseudogene segment. The CDR3 sequence is 15 residues long. The CDR3 nucleotides are TGTGCCAGCCCCGTTGGGCCTCCGGGTAACTACGAGCAGTACTTC. Residues: CASPVGPPGNYEQYF.

The rearrangement links TRBV29-1 to TRBJ1-3; no reliable D call. CDR1 and CDR2 from the germline V gene are SQVTM and ANQGSEA. This CDR3 is built from 12 residues. V was clipped by 6 bases and J by 4 bases, with 10 bases between them. This CDR3 reads CSVATPGNTIYF. CDR3 DNA sequence: TGCAGCGTAGCTACCCCCGGAAACACCATATATTTT.

V and J are TRBV29-1 and TRBJ2-5; tentative D call: TRBD1 (6 bases). The CDR3 sequence is 12 residues long. The germline CDR1 and CDR2 sequences are SQVTM and ANQGSEA. V was pared by 7 bases and J by 5 bases, with 14 bases between. CDR3 sequence: CSAVTGSETQYF. DNA of the CDR3: TGCAGCGCTGTGACAGGTTCGGAGACCCAGTACTTC. The complete variable domain, with remaining parts taken from reference TRBV29-1 and TRBJ2-5, reads SAVISQKPSRDICQRGTSLTIQCQVDSQVTMMFWYRQQPGQSLTLIATANQGSEATYESGFVIDKFPISRPNLTFSTLTVSNMSPEDSSIYLCSAVTGSETQYFGPGTRLLVL.

The genes are TRBV7-2 and TRBJ1-1; the D is unclear. Between the trimmed V and J ends, which lost 5 bases and 1 base, there was a span of 11 bases. CDR3 length equals 14 residues. The germline V gene encodes CDR1 SGHTA and CDR2 FQGNSA. CDR3 amino acids: CASSRPTENTEAFF. CDR3 nucleotides: TGTGCCAGCAGCCGGCCGACTGAGAACACTGAAGCTTTCTTT. Supplemented by reference TRBV7-2 and TRBJ1-1, the full variable domain reads GAGVSQSPSNKVTEKGKDVELRCDPISGHTALYWYRQSLGQGLEFLIYFQGNSAPDKSGLPSDRFSAERTGGSVSTLTIQRTQQEDSAVYLCASSRPTENTEAFFGQGTRLTVV.

The chain joins TRBV28 to TRBJ2-7; no clear D gene. Trimming removed 7 bases from V and 7 bases from J, with 20 bases in between. CDR3 length: 14 residues. The germline V gene has CDR1 MDHEN and CDR2 SYDVKM. As DNA, the CDR3 is TGTGCCAGCACCGAGGCCCGTTATAAAAGGGAGCAGTACTTC. Translated: CASTEARYKREQYF.

V and J are TRBV7-2 and TRBJ2-4, with 8 bases matching TRBD1. The CDR3 contains 16 residues. CDR1 SGHTA and CDR2 FQGNSA come from the germline V gene. With 0 bases clipped from V and 7 bases from J, the junction kept 8 bases outside the gene matches. This chain's CDR3 is CASSLALARGLNIQYF. In nucleotides, the CDR3 is TGTGCCAGCAGCTTAGCGCTTGCCAGGGGGCTGAACATTCAGTACTTC.

The DNA for the CDR3 is TGTGCCAGCAGTGATCAGGGGAATGAGCAGTTCTTC. Its protein is CASSDQGNEQFF. The chain is built from TRBV2 and TRBJ2-1; perhaps TRBD1 as D (6 bases). The V end lost 3 bases, the J end lost 7 bases, and 7 bases lay between the germline ends. Germline V gives CDR1 SNHLY, CDR2 FYNNEI. The CDR3 spans 12 residues.

Worth noting for this clone: Other DNA sequences in the same sample also yield this CDR3. J is TRBJ1-3 and V is TRBV9; no clear D gene. V was cut by 0 bases and J by 4 bases, with 5 bases left in between. The CDR3 length is 13 residues. The germline V gene encodes CDR1 SGDLS and CDR2 YYNGEE. The CDR3 DNA is TGTGCCAGCAGCGTAGGGGGAGGAAACACCATATATTTT. Translated, it gives CASSVGGGNTIYF.

The chain joins TRBV9 to TRBJ2-3; 12 bases agree with TRBD2. V gave up 3 bases and J gave up 2 bases; unmatched junction bases: 4. The CDR3 runs 16 residues. The germline V gene has CDR1 SGDLS and CDR2 YYNGEE. CDR3: CASSGGTSGYTDTQYF. The CDR3 DNA reads as TGTGCCAGCAGCGGAGGGACTAGCGGGTACACAGATACGCAGTATTTT.

The chain is built from TRBV2 and TRBJ2-7; possible D gene TRBD1, 6 bases. The CDR3 extends over 14 amino acids. V was cut by 6 bases and J by 0 bases, with 12 bases left in between. Germline CDR1 and CDR2: SNHLY and FYNNEI. The CDR3 reads CASSRTESSYEQYF. In nucleotides, the CDR3 is TGTGCCAGCAGCCGGACAGAATCCTCCTACGAGCAGTACTTC.

Written as DNA, the CDR3 is TGTGCCATCCGGGAGTCAGGGTTTCGCGATGAGCAGTTCTTC. The encoded protein is CAIRESGFRDEQFF. The rearrangement uses TRBV6-5 and TRBJ2-1; tentatively, D is TRBD2 (6 bases). This CDR3 has 14 amino acids. V was trimmed by 10 bases and J by 8 bases, leaving 21 bases between them. In germline, CDR1 is MNHEY, CDR2 SVGAGI.

This clone was counted only a few times. The rearrangement uses TRBV19 and TRBJ1-5, with a weak D call TRBD1 (5 bases). This CDR3 has 17 residues. V was pared by 2 bases and J by 2 bases, with 16 bases between. The germline gives CDR1 LNHDA, CDR2 SQIVND (reference sequence). CDR3 in DNA: TGTGCCAGTAGTATAAGGAGCCCGACAGTTGGCAATCAGCCCCAGCATTTT. This codes for CASSIRSPTVGNQPQHF.

V and J are TRBV7-2 and TRBJ1-1, with 8 bases matching TRBD1. This CDR3 has 15 amino acids. CDR1 and CDR2 from the germline V gene are SGHTA and FQGNSA. V was clipped by 4 bases and J by 0 bases; unmatched bases: 4. CDR3 sequence: CASSYQGAMNTEAFF. CDR3 DNA: TGTGCCAGCAGCTATCAGGGGGCCATGAACACTGAAGCTTTCTTT.

The V gene is TRBV6-1, the J gene TRBJ2-7, with 13 bases aligning to TRBD2. V lost 7 bases and J lost 13; bases outside the gene matches: 13. The CDR3 is 14 residues long. CDR1 is MNHNS, CDR2 SASEGT, per germline. CDR3 DNA sequence: TGTGCCAGCACCCGCACGGGACTAGCGGGAAACCTCTACTTC. Translated, it gives CASTRTGLAGNLYF.

The chain uses TRBV6-1 and TRBJ1-1; D gene ambiguous. CDR1 MNHNS and CDR2 SASEGT come from the germline V gene. The CDR3 runs 15 residues. V lost 3 bases and J 1 base, leaving 12 bases between the germline ends. In nucleotides, the CDR3 is TGTGCCAGCAGTGATCCCGGACGGGAGAACACTGAAGCTTTCTTT. This gives the protein CASSDPGRENTEAFF.

The V and J genes are TRBV25-1 and TRBJ2-3; tentatively, D is TRBD2 (5 bases). The germline V gene encodes CDR1 MGHDK and CDR2 SYGVNS. V lost 5 bases and J lost 0, with 9 bases in between. The CDR3 sequence is 14 residues long. The CDR3 loop is CASSPRGSTDTQYF. The DNA of the CDR3 is TGTGCCAGCAGTCCCCGGGGTAGCACAGATACGCAGTATTTT.

Only one count was recorded for this clone. The genes are TRBV5-4 and TRBJ2-1, with 11 bases that match TRBD2. Germline trimming cut 4 bases from V and 4 bases from J; bases unmatched to any gene: 7. Germline V CDR1 and CDR2: SGHNT, YYREEE (reference sequence). This CDR3 region has 16 residues. The DNA of the CDR3 is TGTGCCAGCAGCCTACATAGCGGGAGGGTTTACAATGAGCAGTTCTTC. Translation: CASSLHSGRVYNEQFF.

The CDR3 loop is CASSQATGAYEQYF. In DNA, the CDR3 is TGTGCCAGCTCACAGGCGACAGGGGCCTACGAGCAGTACTTC. This chain links TRBV18 with TRBJ2-7; TRBD1 matches 8 bases. Germline trimming cut 4 bases from V and 2 bases from J; bases unmatched to any gene: 4. The V gene's germline CDR1 is KGHSH and CDR2 LQKENI. This CDR3 has 14 residues.

The chain couples TRBV28 to TRBJ1-2; D is undetermined. CDR1 MDHEN and CDR2 SYDVKM come from the germline V gene. V was trimmed by 3 bases and J by 4 bases, leaving 21 bases between them. The CDR3 sequence is 17 residues long. The CDR3 sequence: CASSFLWGPEGGYGYTF. The CDR3 DNA is TGTGCCAGCAGTTTCCTTTGGGGTCCAGAAGGAGGCTATGGCTACACCTTC.

The gene calls are TRBV7-2 and TRBJ2-7; perhaps TRBD2 as D (6 bases). V was pared by 4 bases and J by 2 bases, with 12 bases between. Per the germline V gene, CDR1 is SGHTA and CDR2 is FQGNSA. There are 14 residues in the CDR3. The CDR3 loop reads CASSSLVAAYEQYF. DNA for the CDR3: TGTGCCAGCAGCTCGTTGGTAGCGGCCTACGAGCAGTACTTC.